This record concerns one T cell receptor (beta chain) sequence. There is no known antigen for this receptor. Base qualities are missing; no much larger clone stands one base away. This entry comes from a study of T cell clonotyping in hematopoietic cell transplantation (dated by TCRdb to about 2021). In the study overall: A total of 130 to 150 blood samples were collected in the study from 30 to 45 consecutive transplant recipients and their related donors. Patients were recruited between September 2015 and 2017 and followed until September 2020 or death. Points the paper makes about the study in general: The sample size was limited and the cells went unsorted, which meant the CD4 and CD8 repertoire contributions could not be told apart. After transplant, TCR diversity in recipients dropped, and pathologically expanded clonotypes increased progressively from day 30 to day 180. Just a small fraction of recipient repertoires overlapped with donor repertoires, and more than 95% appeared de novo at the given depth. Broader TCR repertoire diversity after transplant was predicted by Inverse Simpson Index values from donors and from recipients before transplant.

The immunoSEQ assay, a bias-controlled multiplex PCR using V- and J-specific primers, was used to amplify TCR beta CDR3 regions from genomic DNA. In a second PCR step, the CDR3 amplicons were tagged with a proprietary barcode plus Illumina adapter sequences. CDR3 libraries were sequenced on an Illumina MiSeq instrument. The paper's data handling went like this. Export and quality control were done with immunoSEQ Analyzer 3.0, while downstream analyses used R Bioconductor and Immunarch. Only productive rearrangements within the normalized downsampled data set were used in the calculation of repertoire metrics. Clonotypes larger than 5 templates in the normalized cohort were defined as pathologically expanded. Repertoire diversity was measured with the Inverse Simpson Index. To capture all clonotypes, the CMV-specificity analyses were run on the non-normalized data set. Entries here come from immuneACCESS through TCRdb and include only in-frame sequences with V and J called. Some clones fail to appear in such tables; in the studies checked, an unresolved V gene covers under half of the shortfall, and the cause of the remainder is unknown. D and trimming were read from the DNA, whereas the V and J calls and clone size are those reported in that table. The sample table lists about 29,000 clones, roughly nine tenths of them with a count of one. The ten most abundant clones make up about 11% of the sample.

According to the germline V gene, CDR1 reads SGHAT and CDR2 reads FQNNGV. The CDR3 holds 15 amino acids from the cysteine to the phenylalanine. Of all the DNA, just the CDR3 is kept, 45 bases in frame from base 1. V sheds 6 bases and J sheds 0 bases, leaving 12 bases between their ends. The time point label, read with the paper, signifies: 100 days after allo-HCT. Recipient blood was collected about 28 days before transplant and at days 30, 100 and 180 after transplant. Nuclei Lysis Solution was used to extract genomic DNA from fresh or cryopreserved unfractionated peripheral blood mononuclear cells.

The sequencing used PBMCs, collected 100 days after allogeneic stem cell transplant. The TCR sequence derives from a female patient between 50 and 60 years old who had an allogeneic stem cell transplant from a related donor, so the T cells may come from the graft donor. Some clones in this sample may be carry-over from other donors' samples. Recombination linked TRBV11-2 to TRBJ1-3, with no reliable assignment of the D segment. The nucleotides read TGTGCCAGCAGTTCGAGCCGGACCTCTGGAAACACCATATATTTT. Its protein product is CASSSSRTSGNTIYF.